This TCR beta chain was profiled in a study of metastatic and nonmetastatic thyroid tumors. Whole-study context: It was across blood and tumor or nodule tissue from malignant and benign thyroid patients that repertoires were compared. Study-level findings and limits: According to reports, the diversity of TCR beta was significantly higher in malignant thyroid tumors than in benign nodules, and this held in both blood and tumor samples.

None of the patients had undergone any treatment ahead of thyroid surgery. This clone has at least ten counts. Its antigen remains unknown. The CDR3 sequence is 14 residues long. V was pared by 5 bases and J by 4 bases, with 15 bases between. CDR1 and CDR2 (germline): PRHDT, FYEKMQ (reference sequence). As handled by the study authors: In papillary thyroid cancer, a distant-metastasis classifier was built using CDR3 differences across clinicopathological groups. TCRdb re-called clones via MiXCR from the PCR reads. The V and J calls were not made by the authors but by TCRdb's processing. Here the sample spans more than 13,000 clones, 12% being singletons.

Source material: blood. The clonotype originates from a female donor with papillary thyroid cancer or a benign thyroid nodule (not recorded which). Some clones in this sample may be carry-over from other donors' samples. The chain recombines TRBV13 with TRBJ2-7; D may be TRBD1 or TRBD2 (7 bases each). DNA of the CDR3: TGTGCCAGCAGCCAGCGGGACAGACCTTACGAGCAGTACTTC. Translating it yields CASSQRDRPYEQYF.